The 29 T cell receptor beta chains presented below share a single source sample, sequenced in a study of technical replicates of blood from a handful of donors. Sequencing used immunoSEQ multiplex PCR; TCRdb keeps in-frame clones, though not all of them. The table has tens of thousands of clones, approximately 94% seen once. Sequencing was performed on T cells isolated from PBMCs. The receptors come from a human donor in good health.

The J gene is TRBJ2-5, the V gene TRBV19, with TRBD2 identical over 7 bases. V shed 5 bases, J shed 9 bases, and the junction held 15 bases outside the gene matches. CDR1 is LNHDA, CDR2 SQIVND, per germline (reference sequence). The CDR3 is 15 amino acids. Here the CDR3 reads CASSPAQAGMTSQYF. CDR3 nucleotides: TGTGCCAGTAGTCCAGCCCAAGCGGGAATGACGTCCCAGTACTTC.

This chain connects TRBV7-9 to TRBJ1-3, with a possible D match to TRBD1 (5 bases). Germline CDR1 is SEHNR and CDR2 is FQNEAQ (reference sequence). This CDR3 contains 17 residues. V was clipped by 1 base and J by 0 bases, with 13 bases between them. CDR3 sequence: CASSLVGRTSSGNTIYF. For the CDR3, the DNA is TGTGCCAGCAGCTTAGTCGGCAGGACAAGCTCTGGAAACACCATATATTTT. Using reference TRBV7-9 and TRBJ1-3 for the parts outside the CDR3, the full variable domain is DTGVSQNPRHKITKRGQNVTFRCDPISEHNRLYWYRQTLGQGPEFLTYFQNEAQLEKSRLLSDRFSAERPKGSFSTLEIQRTEQGDSAMYLCASSLVGRTSSGNTIYFGEGSWLTVV.

J is TRBJ2-1 and V is TRBV30; TRBD1 matches 11 bases. The trim removed 0 bases at V and 7 bases at J, leaving 8 bases unmatched. CDR3 length equals 16 residues. Germline CDR1 is GTSNPN and CDR2 is SVGIG (reference sequence). The CDR3 DNA reads TGTGCCTGGAGTGTACCGGGACAGGGGGGGAAAAATGAGCAGTTCTTC. The encoded protein is CAWSVPGQGGKNEQFF. Filled out from reference TRBV30 and TRBJ2-1, the complete variable domain reads SQTIHQWPATLVQPVGSPLSLECTVEGTSNPNLYWYRQAAGRGLQLLFYSVGIGQISSEVPQNLSASRPQDRQFILSSKKLLLSDSGFYLCAWSVPGQGGKNEQFFGPGTRLTVL.

The chain links TRBV27 to TRBJ2-1; TRBD2 matches at 7 bases. Germline V gives CDR1 MNHEY, CDR2 SMNVEV (reference sequence). This CDR3 spans 15 amino acids. V lost 4 bases and J lost 5; bases outside the gene matches: 8. The CDR3 sequence: CASSSTSPYDNEQFF. DNA for the CDR3: TGTGCCAGCAGTTCGACTAGCCCCTATGACAATGAGCAGTTCTTC.

This chain links TRBV29-1 with TRBJ2-3, with D perhaps matching TRBD1 (5 bases). CDR3 length: 13 amino acids. The germline CDR1 and CDR2 sequences are SQVTM and ANQGSEA. V was shortened by 4 bases and J by 3 bases, with 11 bases between the two germline ends. This chain's CDR3 is CSVASGLTDTQYF. CDR3 DNA: TGCAGCGTTGCCTCAGGGTTAACAGATACGCAGTATTTT.

The chain employs TRBV28 and TRBJ2-2; 8 bases line up with TRBD2. The trim removed 6 bases at V and 0 bases at J, leaving 6 bases unmatched. There are 16 residues in the CDR3. Germline V gene sequence: CDR1 MDHEN, CDR2 SYDVKM. In DNA, the CDR3 is TGTGCCAGCAGCACTCCGGGACTAGCGAACACCGGGGAGCTGTTTTTT. Its translation: CASSTPGLANTGELFF.

The chain is built from TRBV7-9 and TRBJ2-1; 8 bases line up with TRBD2. Germline CDR1 is SEHNR and CDR2 is FQNEAQ (reference sequence). The V gene end was trimmed by 5 bases and the J gene end by 8 bases; junction bases not matched to a gene: 20. CDR3 length equals 18 residues. CDR3 sequence reads: CASSRAFTSGLSVDEQFF. DNA for the CDR3: TGTGCCAGCAGCCGAGCATTTACTAGCGGACTGTCGGTGGATGAGCAGTTCTTC.

J is TRBJ2-7 and V is TRBV7-2; the match to TRBD2 covers 14 bases. This CDR3 has 16 residues. V was pared by 4 bases and J by 3 bases, with 5 bases of the junction left unmatched. Germline values: CDR1 SGHTA, CDR2 FQGNSA. The CDR3 DNA sequence: TGTGCCAGCAGCTCCCGACTAGCGGGGGGGGTCTACGAGCAGTACTTC. Translated: CASSSRLAGGVYEQYF.

V usage is TRBV7-9 and J usage is TRBJ2-1; a weak D match, TRBD1 (5 bases). With 0 bases removed from V and 7 bases from J, the gap between germline ends came to 13 bases. This CDR3 is built from 15 residues. Germline CDR1 is SEHNR and CDR2 is FQNEAQ (reference sequence). CDR3: CASSLALGVRNEQFF. The CDR3, as DNA: TGTGCCAGCAGCTTAGCCCTAGGGGTCAGGAATGAGCAGTTCTTC.

This chain connects TRBV25-1 to TRBJ2-1; maybe TRBD1 (6 bases). The ends were cut back, 2 bases at V and 4 bases at J, with 15 bases in the middle. Germline CDR1 is MGHDK and CDR2 is SYGVNS. CDR3 length: 16 amino acids. The CDR3 nucleotides read TGTGCCAGCAGTGAACACAGGGTTAGTGCATACAATGAGCAGTTCTTC. Protein product: CASSEHRVSAYNEQFF.

The chain joins TRBV10-3 to TRBJ2-2, with D possibly TRBD2 on 5 matching bases. The CDR3 runs to 15 residues. Deletions cut 0 bases from V and 6 bases from J, with 11 bases between. Germline CDR1 and CDR2: ENHRY and SYGVKD. CDR3 sequence reads: CAISESRGSSGELFF. The CDR3 coding sequence is TGTGCCATCAGTGAGTCTCGGGGTTCTTCCGGGGAGCTGTTTTTT.

This rearrangement joins TRBV5-1 to TRBJ1-4; 11 bases line up with TRBD1. The germline gives CDR1 SGHRS, CDR2 YFSETQ. V gave up 4 bases and J gave up 7 bases; unmatched junction bases: 6. This CDR3 region has 15 residues. As DNA, the CDR3 is TGCGCCAGCAGCCCCTCCGGGACAGGGGGTGAAAAACTGTTTTTT. Amino acids: CASSPSGTGGEKLFF.

Only one count was recorded for this clone. The genes are TRBV9 and TRBJ2-7; D is possibly TRBD2 (6 bases). CDR3 length: 13 amino acids. Deletions cut 7 bases from V and 5 bases from J, with 16 bases between. The germline V gene has CDR1 SGDLS and CDR2 YYNGEE. CDR3 sequence: CASSSMGEDEQYF. The CDR3, as DNA: TGTGCCAGCTCCTCAATGGGGGAGGACGAGCAGTACTTC.

V usage is TRBV11-1 and J usage is TRBJ2-1; 8 nucleotides agree with TRBD2. V lost 5 bases, J lost 5 bases, and 5 bases stayed unmatched. Germline-derived CDR1 and CDR2 are SGHAT and FQDESV (reference sequence). This CDR3 is 14 amino acids long. This CDR3 reads CASSVTSEHNEQFF. The CDR3 coding sequence is TGTGCCAGCAGCGTGACTAGCGAGCACAATGAGCAGTTCTTC.

The chain recombines TRBV2 with TRBJ1-5; TRBD1 agrees at 7 bases. Germline values: CDR1 SNHLY, CDR2 FYNNEI. The CDR3 loop spans 14 amino acids. V dropped 7 bases and J dropped 5; count of bases not matched to a gene: 8. CDR3 DNA: TGTGCCAGCAAGCCGGGACAGACTTATCAGCCCCAGCATTTT. Its translation: CASKPGQTYQPQHF. Drawing the rest from reference TRBV2 and TRBJ1-5, the complete variable domain is EPEVTQTPSHQVTQMGQEVILRCVPISNHLYFYWYRQILGQKVEFLVSFYNNEISEKSEIFDDQFSVERPDGSNFTLKIRSTKLEDSAMYFCASKPGQTYQPQHFGDGTRLSIL.

This sequence joins TRBV5-6 and TRBJ1-5; D gene ambiguous. CDR3 size: 16 residues. V shed 1 base and J shed 4 bases, with 15 bases lying between them. The germline CDR1 and CDR2 sequences are SGHDT and YYEEEE. The CDR3, as DNA: TGTGCCAGCAGCTTGTTTATTCTGGCAGAAAATCAGCCCCAGCATTTT. It specifies CASSLFILAENQPQHF. The full variable domain, its missing parts supplied by reference TRBV5-6 and TRBJ1-5, is DAGVTQSPTHLIKTRGQQVTLRCSPKSGHDTVSWYQQALGQGPQFIFQYYEEEERQRGNFPDRFSGHQFPNYSSELNVNALLLGDSALYLCASSLFILAENQPQHFGDGTRLSIL.

V gene TRBV4-2 combines with J gene TRBJ1-4; tentatively, D is TRBD1 (6 bases). From germline, CDR1 is LGHNA and CDR2 YNFKEQ. Trimming removed 0 bases at V and 12 bases at J, with 17 bases between. The CDR3 runs 15 residues. The CDR3 sequence: CASSQDTTGLGELFF. CDR3 sequence (DNA): TGTGCCAGCAGCCAAGATACGACAGGCCTTGGAGAACTGTTTTTT.

The chain is built from TRBV9 and TRBJ2-3; 10 nucleotides align to TRBD2. There are 15 residues in the CDR3. Germline V gives CDR1 SGDLS, CDR2 YYNGEE. The junction had 5 bases not matched to a gene; V was cut back by 4 bases and J by 3 bases. This CDR3 is CASSSRTSGTDTQYF. DNA of the CDR3: TGTGCCAGCAGCTCACGGACTAGCGGAACAGATACGCAGTATTTT.

The rearrangement links TRBV4-1 to TRBJ2-3; D may be TRBD2 (5 bases). Germline V gives CDR1 MGHRA, CDR2 YSYEKL. CDR3 size: 15 residues. Trimming removed 1 base from V and 0 bases from J, with 8 bases in between. Written as DNA, the CDR3 is TGCGCCAGCAGCCAAGGTCCGGGGAGCACAGATACGCAGTATTTT. It codes for CASSQGPGSTDTQYF.

V usage is TRBV5-1 and J usage is TRBJ2-7; D remains unclear. The V and J ends lost 3 bases and 4 bases respectively, with 5 bases between them. The CDR3 loop spans 11 amino acids. Germline V gives CDR1 SGHRS, CDR2 YFSETQ. CDR3 amino acids: CASSSGYEQYF. The CDR3, as DNA: TGCGCCAGCAGCTCCGGTTACGAGCAGTACTTC.

The chain carries TRBV4-1 and TRBJ2-2; 10 positions agree with TRBD2. V shed 3 bases, J shed 3 bases, and the junction held 7 bases outside the gene matches. The CDR3 extends over 17 amino acids. Germline CDR1 reads MGHRA; CDR2 reads YSYEKL. The CDR3 spells CASSHVLAGLHTGELFF. The CDR3 DNA reads TGCGCCAGCAGCCACGTACTAGCGGGGTTACACACCGGGGAGCTGTTTTTT.

In regard to this clone: At one end, the junction sequence differs from germline, possibly due to a read error. Other DNA sequences in this specimen translate into the identical CDR3. This rearrangement joins TRBV11-2 to TRBJ1-1, with unresolved D. CDR1 and CDR2 (germline): SGHAT, FQNNGV. The CDR3 has 14 residues. CDR3 bases: TGTGCCAGTAGCTTAGAGGTGGTCGGCACTGAAGCTTTCTTT. It encodes CASSLEVVGTEAFF.

The chain joins TRBV2 to TRBJ1-1, with TRBD1 matching over 9 bases. Per germline, CDR1 SNHLY and CDR2 FYNNEI. J was trimmed by 3 bases and V by 5 bases; bases with no gene match: 7. There are 15 residues in the CDR3. CDR3 in amino acids: CASSPSRDRDTEAFF. In nucleotides, the CDR3 is TGTGCCAGCAGTCCCAGCCGGGACAGGGACACTGAAGCTTTCTTT. Combining the CDR3 with reference TRBV2 and TRBJ1-1 gives the whole variable domain EPEVTQTPSHQVTQMGQEVILRCVPISNHLYFYWYRQILGQKVEFLVSFYNNEISEKSEIFDDQFSVERPDGSNFTLKIRSTKLEDSAMYFCASSPSRDRDTEAFFGQGTRLTVV.

The chain employs TRBV18 and TRBJ2-7; D is uncertain. Trimming took 3 bases from V and 5 from J, leaving 14 bases between them. In germline, CDR1 is KGHSH, CDR2 LQKENI. The CDR3 spans 14 residues. The CDR3 DNA is TGTGCCAGCTCACCGACGGTCAGGAACCACGAGCAGTACTTC. This gives the protein CASSPTVRNHEQYF.

The chain joins TRBV2 to TRBJ2-2, with a tentative D call TRBD2 (6 bases). The V gene's germline CDR1 is SNHLY and CDR2 FYNNEI. V was pared by 4 bases and J by 6 bases, with 12 bases between. The CDR3 extends over 14 amino acids. CDR3 DNA: TGTGCCAGCAGTGGCGGCGGGATGGCCGGGGAGCTGTTTTTT. Amino acid sequence: CASSGGGMAGELFF.

The genes are TRBV27 and TRBJ1-1; perhaps TRBD1 as D (6 bases). From germline, CDR1 is MNHEY and CDR2 SMNVEV (reference sequence). This CDR3 contains 15 residues. Trimming shortened V by 0 bases and J by 4 bases, and 12 bases separated the two germline ends. CDR3 sequence: CASSLSPQGGTEAFF. For the CDR3, the DNA is TGTGCCAGCAGTTTATCGCCACAGGGTGGCACTGAAGCTTTCTTT.

The chain links TRBV7-9 to TRBJ1-4, with 7 bases fitting TRBD1. CDR3 length equals 14 residues. CDR1 is SEHNR and CDR2 is FQNEAQ in the germline V gene (reference sequence). The V and J ends lost 2 bases and 6 bases, in that order; junction bases with no gene match: 3. CDR3 in DNA: TGTGCCAGCAGCTTAAAGGGACAGCATGAAAAACTGTTTTTT. Translation: CASSLKGQHEKLFF.

A few counts support this clone. V is TRBV28 and J is TRBJ1-1; 7 nucleotides align to TRBD1. CDR1 and CDR2 (germline): MDHEN, SYDVKM. The CDR3 contains 11 residues. The V gene end was trimmed by 7 bases and the J gene end by 12 bases; junction bases not matched to a gene: 8. Here the CDR3 DNA reads TGTGCCAGCACCTCAGGGGGGAGAACTTTCTTT. Translated, it gives CASTSGGRTFF. Full variable domain (rest looked up from reference TRBV28 and TRBJ1-1): DVKVTQSSRYLVKRTGEKVFLECVQDMDHENMFWYRQDPGLGLRLIYFSYDVKMKEKGDIPEGYSVSREKKERFSLILESASTNQTSMYLCASTSGGRTFFGQGTRLTVV.

The chain employs TRBV18 and TRBJ2-7; no reliable D call. V lost 3 bases and J 0 bases, leaving 6 bases between the germline ends. CDR3 size: 13 residues. Germline V gene data show CDR1 as KGHSH and CDR2 as LQKENI. The CDR3 region has the DNA TGTGCCAGCTCACCCCCGGTCTCCTACGAGCAGTACTTC. Protein sequence: CASSPPVSYEQYF.